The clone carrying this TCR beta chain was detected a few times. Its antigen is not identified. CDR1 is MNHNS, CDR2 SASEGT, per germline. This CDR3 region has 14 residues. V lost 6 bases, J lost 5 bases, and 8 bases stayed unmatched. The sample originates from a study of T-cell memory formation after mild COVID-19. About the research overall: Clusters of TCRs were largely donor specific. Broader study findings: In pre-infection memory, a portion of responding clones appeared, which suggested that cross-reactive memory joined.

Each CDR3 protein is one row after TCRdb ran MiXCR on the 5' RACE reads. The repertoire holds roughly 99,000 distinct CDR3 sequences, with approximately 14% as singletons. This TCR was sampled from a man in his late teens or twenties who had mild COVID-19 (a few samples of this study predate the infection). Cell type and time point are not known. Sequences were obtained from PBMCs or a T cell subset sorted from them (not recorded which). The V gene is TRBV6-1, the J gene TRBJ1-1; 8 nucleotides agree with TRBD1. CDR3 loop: CASRPDRVGTEAFF. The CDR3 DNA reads TGTGCCAGCAGACCGGACAGGGTCGGGACTGAAGCTTTCTTT.